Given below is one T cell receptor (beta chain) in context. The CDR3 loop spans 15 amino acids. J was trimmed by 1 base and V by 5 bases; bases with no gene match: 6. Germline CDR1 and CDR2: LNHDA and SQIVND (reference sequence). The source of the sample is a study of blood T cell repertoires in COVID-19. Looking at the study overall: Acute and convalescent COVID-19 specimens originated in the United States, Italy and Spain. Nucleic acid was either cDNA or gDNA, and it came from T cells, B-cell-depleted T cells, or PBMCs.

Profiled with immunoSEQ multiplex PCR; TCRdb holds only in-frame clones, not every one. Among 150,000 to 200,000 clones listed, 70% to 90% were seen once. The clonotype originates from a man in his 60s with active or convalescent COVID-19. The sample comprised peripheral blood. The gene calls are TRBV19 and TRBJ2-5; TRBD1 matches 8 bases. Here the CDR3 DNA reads TGTGCCAGTAGTTCCCCGGGACAGGTCCAAGAGACCCAGTACTTC. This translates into CASSSPGQVQETQYF.